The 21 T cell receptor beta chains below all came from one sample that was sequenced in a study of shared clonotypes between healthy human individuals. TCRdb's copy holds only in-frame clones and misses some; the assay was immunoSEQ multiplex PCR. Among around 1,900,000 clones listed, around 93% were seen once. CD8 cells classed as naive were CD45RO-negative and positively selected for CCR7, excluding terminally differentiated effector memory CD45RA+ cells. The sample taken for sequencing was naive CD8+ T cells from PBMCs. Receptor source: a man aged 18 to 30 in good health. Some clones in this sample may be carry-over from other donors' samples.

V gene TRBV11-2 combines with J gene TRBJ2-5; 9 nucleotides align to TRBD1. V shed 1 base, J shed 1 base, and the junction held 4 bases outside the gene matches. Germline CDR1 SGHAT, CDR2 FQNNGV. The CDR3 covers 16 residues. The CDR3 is CASSLAPGQGQETQYF. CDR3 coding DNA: TGTGCCAGCAGCTTAGCCCCGGGACAGGGCCAAGAGACCCAGTACTTC.

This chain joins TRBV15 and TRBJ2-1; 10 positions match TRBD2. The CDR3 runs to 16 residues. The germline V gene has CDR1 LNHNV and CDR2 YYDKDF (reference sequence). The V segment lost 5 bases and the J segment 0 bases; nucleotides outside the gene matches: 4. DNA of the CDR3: TGTGCCACCAGCGAATCTAGCGGGAGCTCCTACAATGAGCAGTTCTTC. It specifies CATSESSGSSYNEQFF.

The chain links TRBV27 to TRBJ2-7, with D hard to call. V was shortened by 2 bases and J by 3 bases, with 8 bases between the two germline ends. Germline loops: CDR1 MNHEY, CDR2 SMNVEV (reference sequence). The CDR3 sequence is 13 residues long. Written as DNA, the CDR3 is TGTGCCAGCAGTTTACACCAATTCTACGAGCAGTACTTC. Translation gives CASSLHQFYEQYF.

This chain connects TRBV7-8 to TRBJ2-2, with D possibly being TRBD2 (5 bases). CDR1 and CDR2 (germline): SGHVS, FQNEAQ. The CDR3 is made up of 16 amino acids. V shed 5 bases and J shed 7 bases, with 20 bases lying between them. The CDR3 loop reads CASSQYAGGGIGELFF. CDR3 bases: TGTGCCAGCAGCCAGTATGCAGGAGGAGGTATCGGGGAGCTGTTTTTT.

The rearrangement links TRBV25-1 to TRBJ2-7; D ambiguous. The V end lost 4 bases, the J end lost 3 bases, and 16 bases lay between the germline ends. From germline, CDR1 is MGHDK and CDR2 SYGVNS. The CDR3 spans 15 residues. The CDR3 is CASSANREADYEQYF. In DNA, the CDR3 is TGTGCCAGCAGTGCGAATAGAGAAGCAGACTACGAGCAGTACTTC.

The CDR3 DNA reads TGCGCCAGCAGCCAAGAAGGTTGGCCTTCCGGGGAGCTGTTTTTT. Translating gives CASSQEGWPSGELFF. The gene calls are TRBV4-1 and TRBJ2-2; D not certain. CDR3 length: 15 amino acids. V gave up 0 bases and J gave up 6 bases, with 11 bases separating them. The germline V gene has CDR1 MGHRA and CDR2 YSYEKL.

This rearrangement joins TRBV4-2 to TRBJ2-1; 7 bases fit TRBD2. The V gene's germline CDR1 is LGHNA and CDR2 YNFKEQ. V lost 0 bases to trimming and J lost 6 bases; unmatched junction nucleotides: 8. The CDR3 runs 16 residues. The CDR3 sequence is CASSQEGRLAGNEQFF. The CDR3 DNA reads TGTGCCAGCAGCCAAGAAGGGAGGTTAGCGGGCAATGAGCAGTTCTTC.

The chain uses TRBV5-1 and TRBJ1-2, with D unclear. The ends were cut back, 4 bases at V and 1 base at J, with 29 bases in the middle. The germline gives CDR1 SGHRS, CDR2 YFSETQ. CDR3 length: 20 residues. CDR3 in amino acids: CASSTNPPGAVGEINYGYTF. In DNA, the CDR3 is TGCGCCAGCAGCACCAATCCCCCTGGTGCAGTTGGGGAAATTAACTATGGCTACACCTTC. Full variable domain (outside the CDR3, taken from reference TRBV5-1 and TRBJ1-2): KAGVTQTPRYLIKTRGQQVTLSCSPISGHRSVSWYQQTPGQGLQFLFEYFSETQRNKGNFPGRFSGRQFSNSRSEMNVSTLELGDSALYLCASSTNPPGAVGEINYGYTFGSGTRLTVV.

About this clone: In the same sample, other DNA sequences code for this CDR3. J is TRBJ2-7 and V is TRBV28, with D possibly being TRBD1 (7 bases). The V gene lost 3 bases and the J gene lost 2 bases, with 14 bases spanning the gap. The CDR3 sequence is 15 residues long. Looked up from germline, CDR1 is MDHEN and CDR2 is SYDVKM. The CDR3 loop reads CASSFRGALTYEQYF. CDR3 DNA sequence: TGTGCCAGCAGTTTCAGGGGGGCGCTTACCTACGAGCAGTACTTC.

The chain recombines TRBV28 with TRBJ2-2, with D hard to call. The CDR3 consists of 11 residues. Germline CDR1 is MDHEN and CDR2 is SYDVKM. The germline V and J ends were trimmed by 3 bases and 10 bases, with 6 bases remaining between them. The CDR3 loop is CASSFGLELFF. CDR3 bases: TGTGCCAGCAGTTTTGGGTTGGAGCTGTTTTTT.

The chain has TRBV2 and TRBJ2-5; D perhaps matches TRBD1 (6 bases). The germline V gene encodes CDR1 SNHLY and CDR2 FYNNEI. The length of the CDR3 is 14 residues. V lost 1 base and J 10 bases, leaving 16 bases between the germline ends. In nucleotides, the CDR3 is TGTGCCAGCAGTGAAGAGTTCAAGTTAGGGGGCCAGTACTTC. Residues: CASSEEFKLGGQYF.

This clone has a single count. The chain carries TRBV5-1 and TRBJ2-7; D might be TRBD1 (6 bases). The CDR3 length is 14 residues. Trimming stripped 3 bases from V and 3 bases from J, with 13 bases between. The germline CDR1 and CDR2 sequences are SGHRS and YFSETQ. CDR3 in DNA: TGCGCCAGCAGCTGGGGGCTGGGTGGCTACGAGCAGTACTTC. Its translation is CASSWGLGGYEQYF.

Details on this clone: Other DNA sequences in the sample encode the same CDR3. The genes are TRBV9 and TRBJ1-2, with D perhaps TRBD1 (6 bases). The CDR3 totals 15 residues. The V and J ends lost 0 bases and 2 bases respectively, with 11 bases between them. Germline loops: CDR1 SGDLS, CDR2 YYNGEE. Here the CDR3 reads CASSVAGTTNYGYTF. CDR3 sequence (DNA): TGTGCCAGCAGCGTAGCTGGGACAACCAACTATGGCTACACCTTC.

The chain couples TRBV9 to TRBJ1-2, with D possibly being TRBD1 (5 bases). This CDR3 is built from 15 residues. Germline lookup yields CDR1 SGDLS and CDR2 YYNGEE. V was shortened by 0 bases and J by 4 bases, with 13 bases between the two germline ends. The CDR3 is CASSVGDGPSYGYTF. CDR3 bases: TGTGCCAGCAGCGTAGGGGACGGCCCATCCTATGGCTACACCTTC.

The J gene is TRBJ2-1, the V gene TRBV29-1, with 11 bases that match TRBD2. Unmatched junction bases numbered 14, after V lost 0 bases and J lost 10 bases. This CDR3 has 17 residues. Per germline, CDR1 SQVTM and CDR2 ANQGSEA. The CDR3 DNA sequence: TGCAGCGTTGAAGATCCTCTAGCGGGAGGCCTGGCCGGGGAGCAGTTCTTC. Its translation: CSVEDPLAGGLAGEQFF.

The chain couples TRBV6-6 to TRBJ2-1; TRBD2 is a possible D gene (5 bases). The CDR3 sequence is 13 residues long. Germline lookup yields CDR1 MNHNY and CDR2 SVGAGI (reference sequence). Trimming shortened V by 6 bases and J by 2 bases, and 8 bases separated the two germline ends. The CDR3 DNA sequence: TGTGCCAGCAGCCCCGGGGCCTACAATGAGCAGTTCTTC. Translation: CASSPGAYNEQFF.

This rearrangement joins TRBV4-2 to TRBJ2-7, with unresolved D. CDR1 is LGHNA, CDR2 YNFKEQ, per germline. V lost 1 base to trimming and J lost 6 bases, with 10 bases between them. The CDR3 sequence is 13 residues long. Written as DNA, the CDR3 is TGTGCCAGCAGCCAAGGGAGCAGAAGCGAGCAGTACTTC. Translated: CASSQGSRSEQYF.

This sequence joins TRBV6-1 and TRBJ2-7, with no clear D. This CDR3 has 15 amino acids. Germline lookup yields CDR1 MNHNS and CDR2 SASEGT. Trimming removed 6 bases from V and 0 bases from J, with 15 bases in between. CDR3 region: CASRGNGPLSYEQYF. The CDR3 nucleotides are TGTGCCAGCAGGGGGAACGGGCCGCTCTCCTACGAGCAGTACTTC.

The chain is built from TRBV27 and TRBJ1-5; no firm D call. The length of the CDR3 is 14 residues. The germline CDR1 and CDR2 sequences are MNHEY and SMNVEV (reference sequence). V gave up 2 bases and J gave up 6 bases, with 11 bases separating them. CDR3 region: CASSLIGYGQPQHF. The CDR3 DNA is TGTGCCAGCAGTTTAATAGGGTATGGTCAGCCCCAGCATTTT.

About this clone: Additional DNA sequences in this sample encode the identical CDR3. The CDR3 DNA is TGCGCCAGCAGCCAAGAAGGCGCAACTAATGAAAAACTGTTTTTT. Its protein product is CASSQEGATNEKLFF. V and J are TRBV4-1 and TRBJ1-4; D ambiguous. The CDR3 is 15 residues long. Germline V lookup: CDR1 MGHRA, CDR2 YSYEKL. The V end was cut by 0 bases, the J end by 0 bases, with 5 bases between.

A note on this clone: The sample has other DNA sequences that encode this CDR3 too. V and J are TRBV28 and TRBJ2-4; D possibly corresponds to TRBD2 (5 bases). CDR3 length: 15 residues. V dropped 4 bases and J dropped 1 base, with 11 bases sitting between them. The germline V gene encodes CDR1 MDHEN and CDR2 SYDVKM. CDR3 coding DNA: TGTGCCAGCAGTTCCCCCCGAGGGGCCAAAAACATTCAGTACTTC. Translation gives CASSSPRGAKNIQYF.